This passage covers 18 T cell receptor beta chains from one sample sequenced in a study of shared clonotypes between healthy human individuals. Sequencing used immunoSEQ multiplex PCR; TCRdb keeps in-frame clones, though not all of them. The table lists some 320,000 clones, about nine tenths of them singletons. The sequenced sample was memory CD8+ T cells sorted from blood. Subset reported: CD45RO+ cells pooled with CCR7-negative TemRA cells. These receptor sequences come from a young man in good health.

The chain recombines TRBV6-4 with TRBJ2-7, with D perhaps TRBD1 or TRBD2 (5 bases each). The V and J ends lost 5 bases and 3 bases respectively, with 11 bases between them. This CDR3 region has 13 residues. Germline V gene sequence: CDR1 MRHNA, CDR2 SNTAGT. The CDR3 nucleotides read TGTGCCAGCAGTACTGGGGACGGCTACGAGCAGTACTTC. Translation: CASSTGDGYEQYF.

V gene TRBV5-4 combines with J gene TRBJ2-7; D gene ambiguous. CDR3 size: 12 residues. CDR1 and CDR2 (germline): SGHNT, YYREEE (reference sequence). V lost 2 bases and J 5 bases, leaving 8 bases between the germline ends. The CDR3 sequence is CASSFGVNEQYF. The CDR3 coding sequence is TGTGCCAGCAGCTTTGGGGTCAACGAGCAGTACTTC.

The V call is TRBV29-1, the J call TRBJ2-7; the D gene is possibly TRBD2 (6 bases). Trimming took 2 bases from V and 6 from J, leaving 8 bases between them. This CDR3 is 11 amino acids long. Germline V gene lookup returns CDR1 SQVTM and CDR2 ANQGSEA. The DNA for the CDR3 is TGCAGCGTTGAAACCGGGGGCGAGCAGTACTTC. This gives the protein CSVETGGEQYF.

The rearrangement uses TRBV7-9 and TRBJ2-1; 9 bases are shared with TRBD2. There are 15 residues in the CDR3. The V and J ends lost 2 bases and 6 bases, in that order; junction bases with no gene match: 5. Germline values: CDR1 SEHNR, CDR2 FQNEAQ (reference sequence). CDR3 amino acids: CASSLFLAGSNEQFF. The DNA for the CDR3 is TGTGCCAGCAGCTTATTCCTAGCGGGGTCCAATGAGCAGTTCTTC.

The V call is TRBV27, the J call TRBJ2-7; no clear D gene. The CDR3 sequence is 12 residues long. The V and J ends lost 4 bases and 3 bases respectively, with 7 bases between them. CDR1 and CDR2 (germline): MNHEY, SMNVEV (reference sequence). Written as DNA, the CDR3 is TGTGCCAGCAGTTCCAACTTCTACGAGCAGTACTTC. As protein: CASSSNFYEQYF.

Here the CDR3 DNA reads TGTGCCAGCAGCCCACAGGGGATCGGGAATCAGCCCCAGCATTTT. It specifies CASSPQGIGNQPQHF. The chain is built from TRBV7-9 and TRBJ1-5, with 7 bases identical to TRBD1. CDR1 is SEHNR, CDR2 FQNEAQ, per germline (reference sequence). After removal of 5 bases from V and 4 bases from J, the junction contained 8 bases not matched to a gene. This CDR3 is built from 15 residues.

The rearrangement uses TRBV5-1 and TRBJ2-1; D remains ambiguous. The germline V gene encodes CDR1 SGHRS and CDR2 YFSETQ. V lost 1 base, J lost 4 bases, and 12 bases lay in between. The CDR3 loop spans 15 amino acids. The CDR3 here is CASSLLGFGYNEQFF. The DNA of the CDR3 is TGCGCCAGCAGCTTGTTGGGATTCGGGTACAATGAGCAGTTCTTC.

The V and J genes are TRBV27 and TRBJ2-1, with D perhaps being TRBD1 or TRBD2 (5 bases each). The CDR3 loop spans 16 amino acids. Trimming stripped 6 bases from V and 4 bases from J, with 19 bases between. Germline CDR1 and CDR2: MNHEY and SMNVEV (reference sequence). This chain's CDR3 is CASSPMVFGTYNEQFF. CDR3 coding DNA: TGTGCCAGCAGCCCCATGGTTTTTGGGACGTACAATGAGCAGTTCTTC.

This chain links TRBV28 with TRBJ2-3, with 13 positions matching TRBD2. Germline assignment: CDR1 MDHEN and CDR2 SYDVKM. V trimming: 1 base; J trimming: 4 bases; junction bases outside the gene matches: 11. The CDR3 contains 19 residues. CDR3 loop: CASSLYPPTSGGPPDTQYF. CDR3 DNA sequence: TGTGCCAGCAGTTTATACCCCCCGACTAGCGGGGGGCCCCCAGATACGCAGTATTTT.

This chain uses TRBV27 with TRBJ2-6, with D tentatively TRBD1 (5 bases). V was shortened by 6 bases and J by 0 bases, with 15 bases between the two germline ends. Germline lookup yields CDR1 MNHEY and CDR2 SMNVEV (reference sequence). This CDR3 has 17 amino acids. The CDR3, as DNA: TGTGCCAGCAGCAAGTTCGACAGCACCTCTGGGGCCAACGTCCTGACTTTC. Its protein is CASSKFDSTSGANVLTF.

This chain uses TRBV29-1 with TRBJ2-2; the D gene is possibly TRBD1 (5 bases). Germline V lookup: CDR1 SQVTM, CDR2 ANQGSEA. Trimming removed 8 bases from V and 6 bases from J, with 16 bases in between. This CDR3 is 13 amino acids long. The CDR3 DNA sequence: TGCAGCATCCCTCATGGGGCCTCCGGGGAGCTGTTTTTT. Protein: CSIPHGASGELFF.

The gene calls are TRBV2 and TRBJ1-1; D is uncertain. In germline, CDR1 is SNHLY, CDR2 FYNNEI. The CDR3 is 14 residues long. Trimming took 6 bases from V and 1 from J, leaving 12 bases between them. Written as DNA, the CDR3 is TGTGCCAGCAGCGCGGGATTCCCGAACACTGAAGCTTTCTTT. Translation: CASSAGFPNTEAFF.

The V and J genes are TRBV13 and TRBJ2-7; unclear D gene. The CDR3 contains 16 residues. Germline V gene data show CDR1 as PRHDT and CDR2 as FYEKMQ (reference sequence). V lost 2 bases, J lost 0 bases, and 14 bases lay in between. Here the CDR3 reads CASSLSFRHSSYEQYF. CDR3 sequence (DNA): TGTGCCAGCAGCTTAAGTTTTAGGCATAGCTCCTACGAGCAGTACTTC.

V and J are TRBV7-9 and TRBJ2-1; D ambiguous. CDR1 and CDR2 from the germline V gene are SEHNR and FQNEAQ (reference sequence). V lost 1 base and J lost 10, with 8 bases in between. This CDR3 is built from 12 residues. The CDR3 region is CASSLGGLEQFF. DNA for the CDR3: TGTGCCAGCAGCTTAGGGGGTTTGGAGCAGTTCTTC.

V usage is TRBV7-9 and J usage is TRBJ2-1, with 8 positions matching TRBD1. CDR1 SEHNR and CDR2 FQNEAQ come from the germline V gene (reference sequence). J was trimmed by 9 bases and V by 1 base; bases with no gene match: 8. This CDR3 region has 15 residues. Here the CDR3 reads CASSLGDRGGGEQFF. The DNA for the CDR3 is TGTGCCAGCAGCTTAGGCGACAGGGGAGGAGGTGAGCAGTTCTTC.

The chain carries TRBV2 and TRBJ2-7, with D perhaps given as TRBD1 or TRBD2 (6 bases each). The CDR3 consists of 12 residues. CDR1 is SNHLY and CDR2 is FYNNEI in the germline V gene. V was trimmed by 11 bases and J by 1 base, leaving 12 bases between them. The CDR3 bases are TGTGCCGGCGGGACATCATCCTACGAGCAGTACTTC. This encodes CAGGTSSYEQYF.

The J gene is TRBJ2-5, the V gene TRBV4-1; 8 bases agree with TRBD2. Germline V lookup: CDR1 MGHRA, CDR2 YSYEKL. CDR3 length equals 14 residues. V dropped 0 bases and J dropped 4; count of bases not matched to a gene: 1. The DNA for the CDR3 is TGCGCCAGCAGCCAAGACACTAGCGGAGAGACCCAGTACTTC. It codes for CASSQDTSGETQYF.

The rearrangement links TRBV4-3 to TRBJ2-2; D may be TRBD1 (6 bases). V dropped 4 bases and J dropped 2 bases, with 11 bases sitting between them. The CDR3 is 15 residues long. Germline V gene sequence: CDR1 LGHNA, CDR2 YSLEER. This CDR3 is CASSLRTDNTGELFF. CDR3 nucleotide sequence: TGCGCCAGCAGCCTCCGGACAGATAACACCGGGGAGCTGTTTTTT.